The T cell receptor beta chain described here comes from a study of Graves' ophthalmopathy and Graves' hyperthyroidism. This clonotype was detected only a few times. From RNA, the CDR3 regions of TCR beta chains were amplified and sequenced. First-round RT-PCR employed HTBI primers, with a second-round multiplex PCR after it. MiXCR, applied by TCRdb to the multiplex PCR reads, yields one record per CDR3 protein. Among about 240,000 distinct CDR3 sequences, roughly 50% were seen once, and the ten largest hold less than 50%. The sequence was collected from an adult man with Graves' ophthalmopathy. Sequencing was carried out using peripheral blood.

The CDR3 sequence: CASGGILYGYTF. The CDR3 nucleotides read TGTGCGAGTGGGGGGATTCTCTATGGCTACACCTTC. The V and J genes are TRBV19 and TRBJ1-2; weak D call: TRBD1 (5 bases). The CDR3 totals 12 residues. The germline gives CDR1 LNHDA, CDR2 SQIVND (reference sequence).